This is a list of T cell receptor beta chains from one sample in a study of response to subunit inactivated influenza vaccine. TCRdb itself ran the RT-PCR reads through MiXCR, one entry per CDR3 protein. The sample has over 400,000 distinct CDR3 sequences, approximately 11% seen once. The sample here was PBMCs from blood, taken 40 to 50 days after vaccination. These receptors were taken from a man aged 45-65 years who received an inactivated influenza vaccine. Both conserved end residues are part of each CDR3. Fields, in order: J gene, CDR3 length, D gene, clone size, V gene, CDR3 protein, CDR3 DNA. A D gene is named only where the DNA matches it firmly. Some rows mark clone size as missing; the rest say once, few, many or name a class of expanded clone.

j_call: TRBJ2-4
cdr3_length: 13
d_call: TRBD1
clone_size: few
v_call: TRBV7-6
cdr3_aa: CASSLGTGNIQYF
cdr3_nt: TGTGCCAGCAGCTTGGGGACAGGAAACATTCAGTACTTC

j_call: TRBJ2-1
cdr3_length: 12
d_call: -
clone_size: -
v_call: TRBV11-2
cdr3_aa: CASSQEGVQQFF
cdr3_nt: TGTGCCAGCAGCCAGGAGGGGGTACAGCAGTTCTTC

j_call: TRBJ2-1
cdr3_length: 13
d_call: -
clone_size: many
v_call: TRBV20-1
cdr3_aa: CSASLLGDNEQFF
cdr3_nt: TGCAGTGCTAGTCTCCTAGGGGACAATGAGCAGTTCTTC

j_call: TRBJ2-7
cdr3_length: 12
d_call: -
clone_size: few
v_call: TRBV24-1
cdr3_aa: CAPRDPDYEQYF
cdr3_nt: TGTGCCCCTCGGGACCCGGACTACGAGCAGTACTTC

j_call: TRBJ2-1
cdr3_length: 14
d_call: -
clone_size: few
v_call: TRBV5-1
cdr3_aa: CASSLDSEGVEQFF
cdr3_nt: TGCGCCAGCAGCTTGGATAGTGAGGGGGTTGAGCAGTTCTTC

j_call: TRBJ2-3
cdr3_length: 13
d_call: -
clone_size: few
v_call: TRBV7-2
cdr3_aa: CASSPMGTDTQYF
cdr3_nt: TGTGCCAGCAGCCCCATGGGCACAGATACGCAGTATTTT

j_call: TRBJ2-3
cdr3_length: 14
d_call: -
clone_size: many
v_call: TRBV12-3/TRBV12-4
cdr3_aa: CASRGGGRADTQYF
cdr3_nt: TGTGCCAGCAGAGGGGGGGGCAGGGCAGATACGCAGTATTTT

j_call: TRBJ2-7
cdr3_length: 12
d_call: -
clone_size: -
v_call: TRBV7-2
cdr3_aa: CASSPGLDEQYF
cdr3_nt: TGTGCCAGCAGCCCCGGCCTCGACGAGCAGTACTTC

j_call: TRBJ2-7
cdr3_length: 16
d_call: -
clone_size: few
v_call: TRBV27
cdr3_aa: CASSPTLGRSSYEQYF
cdr3_nt: TGTGCCAGCAGTCCGACTTTGGGGAGGAGCTCCTACGAGCAGTACTTC

j_call: TRBJ2-7
cdr3_length: 20
d_call: TRBD2
clone_size: few
v_call: TRBV7-2
cdr3_aa: CASSLAFGLAGGPGSYEQYF
cdr3_nt: TGTGCCAGCAGCTTAGCCTTCGGACTAGCGGGAGGGCCTGGGTCCTACGAGCAGTACTTC

j_call: TRBJ2-1
cdr3_length: 14
d_call: -
clone_size: -
v_call: TRBV7-2
cdr3_aa: CASSLRPSYNEQFF
cdr3_nt: TGTGCCAGCAGCCTCCGGCCCTCCTACAATGAGCAGTTCTTC

j_call: TRBJ1-1
cdr3_length: 13
d_call: -
clone_size: -
v_call: TRBV7-2
cdr3_aa: CASSSGVYTEAFF
cdr3_nt: TGTGCCAGCAGCTCCGGGGTGTACACTGAAGCTTTCTTT

j_call: TRBJ2-1
cdr3_length: 15
d_call: -
clone_size: few
v_call: TRBV6-2/TRBV6-3
cdr3_aa: CASSLGPTPYNEQFF
cdr3_nt: TGTGCCAGCAGTTTGGGACCCACCCCGTACAATGAGCAGTTCTTC

j_call: TRBJ2-5
cdr3_length: 16
d_call: TRBD2
clone_size: many
v_call: TRBV5-1
cdr3_aa: CASSPGTSGGQETQYF
cdr3_nt: TGCGCCAGCAGCCCTGGGACTAGCGGGGGCCAAGAGACCCAGTACTTC

j_call: TRBJ2-5
cdr3_length: 15
d_call: TRBD1
clone_size: many
v_call: TRBV12-3/TRBV12-4
cdr3_aa: CASSPDRGVGETQYF
cdr3_nt: TGTGCCAGCAGCCCAGACAGGGGTGTGGGGGAGACCCAGTACTTC

j_call: TRBJ2-3
cdr3_length: 16
d_call: TRBD2
clone_size: -
v_call: TRBV20-1
cdr3_aa: CSAKSGTSGSTDTQYF
cdr3_nt: TGCAGTGCTAAAAGCGGGACTAGCGGGAGCACAGATACGCAGTATTTT

j_call: TRBJ2-3
cdr3_length: 14
d_call: -
clone_size: many
v_call: TRBV12-3/TRBV12-4
cdr3_aa: CASRSEGLGDTQYF
cdr3_nt: TGTGCCAGCAGATCCGAGGGGTTGGGAGATACGCAGTATTTT

j_call: TRBJ1-2
cdr3_length: 15
d_call: TRBD1
clone_size: few
v_call: TRBV7-9
cdr3_aa: CASSVGQGAEGGYTF
cdr3_nt: TGTGCCAGCAGCGTCGGACAGGGGGCTGAGGGCGGCTACACCTTC

j_call: TRBJ2-7
cdr3_length: 16
d_call: -
clone_size: few
v_call: TRBV4-3
cdr3_aa: CASSQGRGNSHYEQYF
cdr3_nt: TGCGCCAGCAGCCAAGGGAGGGGAAACAGTCACTACGAGCAGTACTTC

j_call: TRBJ2-3
cdr3_length: 17
d_call: TRBD1
clone_size: -
v_call: TRBV18
cdr3_aa: CASSRRGQGATTDTQYF
cdr3_nt: TGTGCCAGCTCACGCCGCGGACAGGGGGCGACCACAGATACGCAGTATTTT

j_call: TRBJ1-5
cdr3_length: 20
d_call: -
clone_size: -
v_call: TRBV6-2/TRBV6-3
cdr3_aa: CASSYTGTADPPAGGQPQHF
cdr3_nt: TGTGCCAGCAGTTACACCGGGACCGCGGACCCACCGGCCGGTGGTCAGCCCCAGCATTTT

j_call: TRBJ2-5
cdr3_length: 14
d_call: -
clone_size: -
v_call: TRBV25-1
cdr3_aa: CASSEWSAQETQYF
cdr3_nt: TGTGCCAGCAGTGAATGGTCAGCACAAGAGACCCAGTACTTC

j_call: TRBJ2-1
cdr3_length: 14
d_call: TRBD2
clone_size: few
v_call: TRBV6-1
cdr3_aa: CASTAAGGRHEQFF
cdr3_nt: TGTGCCAGCACCGCGGCGGGAGGAAGGCATGAGCAGTTCTTC

j_call: TRBJ2-1
cdr3_length: 16
d_call: TRBD1
clone_size: -
v_call: TRBV10-3
cdr3_aa: CASTRPGQGAGNEQFF
cdr3_nt: TGTGCCTCTACCCGCCCGGGACAGGGGGCTGGAAATGAGCAGTTCTTC

j_call: TRBJ2-1
cdr3_length: 13
d_call: -
clone_size: many
v_call: TRBV20-1
cdr3_aa: CSARQNRENEQFF
cdr3_nt: TGCAGTGCTAGACAGAACAGGGAAAATGAGCAGTTCTTC

j_call: TRBJ2-1
cdr3_length: 14
d_call: TRBD1
clone_size: -
v_call: TRBV7-9
cdr3_aa: CASSKRQGRNEQFF
cdr3_nt: TGTGCCAGCAGCAAGCGACAGGGGAGGAATGAGCAGTTCTTC

j_call: TRBJ1-6
cdr3_length: 13
d_call: -
clone_size: -
v_call: TRBV12-3/TRBV12-4
cdr3_aa: CASSQGEGTPLHF
cdr3_nt: TGTGCCAGCAGCCAGGGAGAAGGGACACCCCTCCACTTT

j_call: TRBJ1-5
cdr3_length: 15
d_call: -
clone_size: few
v_call: TRBV15
cdr3_aa: CATSSTGTYNQPQHF
cdr3_nt: TGTGCCACCAGCAGCACCGGGACATACAATCAGCCCCAGCATTTT

j_call: TRBJ2-2
cdr3_length: 15
d_call: TRBD1
clone_size: once
v_call: TRBV2
cdr3_aa: CASRDRGQSTGELFF
cdr3_nt: TGTGCCAGCAGGGACAGGGGGCAAAGCACCGGGGAGCTGTTTTTT

j_call: TRBJ2-3
cdr3_length: 16
d_call: TRBD2
clone_size: -
v_call: TRBV11-2
cdr3_aa: CASSKSSGTRGDTQYF
cdr3_nt: TGTGCCAGCAGCAAATCGTCCGGGACTAGAGGAGATACGCAGTATTTT

j_call: TRBJ2-6
cdr3_length: 18
d_call: TRBD1
clone_size: -
v_call: TRBV11-2
cdr3_aa: CASSLRGTDYSGANVLTF
cdr3_nt: TGTGCCAGCAGCTTAAGAGGGACAGACTACTCTGGGGCCAACGTCCTGACTTTC

j_call: TRBJ2-7
cdr3_length: 13
d_call: TRBD2
clone_size: few
v_call: TRBV15
cdr3_aa: CATSIRGDDEQYF
cdr3_nt: TGTGCCACCAGCATTCGGGGGGATGACGAGCAGTACTTC

j_call: TRBJ1-1
cdr3_length: 15
d_call: -
clone_size: -
v_call: TRBV5-1
cdr3_aa: CASSLGASKGTEAFF
cdr3_nt: TGCGCCAGCAGCTTGGGGGCCTCAAAAGGCACTGAAGCTTTCTTT

j_call: TRBJ2-4
cdr3_length: 21
d_call: -
clone_size: -
v_call: TRBV21-1
cdr3_aa: CASSSKGLAGTDTLAKNIQYF
cdr3_nt: TGTGCCAGCAGCTCTAAAGGACTAGCGGGGACCGATACGCTAGCCAAAAACATTCAGTACTTC

j_call: TRBJ1-1
cdr3_length: 14
d_call: -
clone_size: few
v_call: TRBV7-2
cdr3_aa: CASSEQGSKTEAFF
cdr3_nt: TGTGCCAGCAGTGAACAGGGTTCTAAGACTGAAGCTTTCTTT

j_call: TRBJ2-1
cdr3_length: 11
d_call: -
clone_size: few
v_call: TRBV12-3/TRBV12-4
cdr3_aa: CASSFNYEQFF
cdr3_nt: TGTGCCAGCAGTTTTAATTATGAGCAGTTCTTC

j_call: TRBJ2-7
cdr3_length: 14
d_call: TRBD1
clone_size: few
v_call: TRBV4-3
cdr3_aa: CASSPRDSTYEQYF
cdr3_nt: TGCGCCAGCAGCCCTCGGGACAGCACCTACGAGCAGTACTTC

j_call: TRBJ2-7
cdr3_length: 11
d_call: -
clone_size: few
v_call: TRBV30
cdr3_aa: CAWSGGYEQYF
cdr3_nt: TGTGCCTGGAGTGGGGGCTACGAGCAGTACTTC

j_call: TRBJ2-1
cdr3_length: 16
d_call: -
clone_size: -
v_call: TRBV20-1
cdr3_aa: CSARGAPLISYNEQFF
cdr3_nt: TGCAGTGCTAGAGGAGCACCACTCATCTCCTACAATGAGCAGTTCTTC

j_call: TRBJ2-1
cdr3_length: 15
d_call: TRBD2
clone_size: few
v_call: TRBV4-2
cdr3_aa: CASSQESSGRGEQFF
cdr3_nt: TGTGCCAGCAGCCAAGAGTCTAGCGGGAGGGGTGAGCAGTTCTTC

j_call: TRBJ2-7
cdr3_length: 17
d_call: -
clone_size: few
v_call: TRBV6-2/TRBV6-3
cdr3_aa: CASSRTPPPSFRGEQYF
cdr3_nt: TGTGCCAGCAGCCGAACGCCCCCTCCATCCTTCCGGGGCGAGCAGTACTTC

j_call: TRBJ2-7
cdr3_length: 14
d_call: TRBD1
clone_size: -
v_call: TRBV12-3/TRBV12-4
cdr3_aa: CASSQGQGLWEQYF
cdr3_nt: TGTGCCAGCAGTCAGGGACAGGGATTGTGGGAGCAGTACTTC

j_call: TRBJ1-4
cdr3_length: 16
d_call: -
clone_size: many
v_call: TRBV4-3
cdr3_aa: CASSQDYGVKGEKLFF
cdr3_nt: TGCGCCAGCAGCCAAGATTATGGGGTGAAAGGAGAAAAACTGTTTTTT

j_call: TRBJ2-7
cdr3_length: 13
d_call: TRBD2
clone_size: few
v_call: TRBV10-2
cdr3_aa: CASRGLAAYEQYF
cdr3_nt: TGCGCCAGCAGGGGACTAGCGGCTTACGAGCAGTACTTC

j_call: TRBJ2-7
cdr3_length: 14
d_call: TRBD2
clone_size: -
v_call: TRBV5-1
cdr3_aa: CASSLVAGVYEQYF
cdr3_nt: TGCGCCAGCAGCTTGGTAGCGGGAGTCTACGAGCAGTACTTC

j_call: TRBJ2-7
cdr3_length: 13
d_call: -
clone_size: many
v_call: TRBV28
cdr3_aa: CASSPGYWSEQYF
cdr3_nt: TGTGCCAGCAGCCCAGGGTACTGGAGCGAGCAGTACTTC

j_call: TRBJ2-7
cdr3_length: 12
d_call: -
clone_size: many
v_call: TRBV7-2
cdr3_aa: CASSLQGYEQYF
cdr3_nt: TGTGCCAGCAGTCTACAGGGATACGAGCAGTACTTC

j_call: TRBJ2-5
cdr3_length: 16
d_call: -
clone_size: -
v_call: TRBV10-1
cdr3_aa: CASSERVSSYQETQYF
cdr3_nt: TGCGCCAGCAGTGAGCGGGTCAGTTCGTACCAAGAGACCCAGTACTTC

j_call: TRBJ2-5
cdr3_length: 14
d_call: -
clone_size: few
v_call: TRBV5-6
cdr3_aa: CASSPTSWEETQYF
cdr3_nt: TGTGCCAGCAGCCCGACCTCGTGGGAAGAGACCCAGTACTTC

j_call: TRBJ2-7
cdr3_length: 13
d_call: -
clone_size: many
v_call: TRBV7-7
cdr3_aa: CASSAGQSYEQYF
cdr3_nt: TGTGCTAGCAGCGCGGGACAGTCCTACGAGCAGTACTTC

j_call: TRBJ2-3
cdr3_length: 17
d_call: TRBD2
clone_size: few
v_call: TRBV12-3/TRBV12-4
cdr3_aa: CASSSIRTSGSTDTQYF
cdr3_nt: TGTGCCAGCAGTTCAATTCGGACTAGCGGTAGCACAGATACGCAGTATTTT